What follows are 31 T cell receptor beta chains derived from one specimen sequenced in a study of cytomegalovirus exposure and HLA in healthy donors. The PCR contained 60 Vbeta and 13 Jbeta primers. Measured with immunoSEQ multiplex PCR; TCRdb has only the in-frame clones, and not every one. Of approximately 130,000 clones listed, 70% to 85% were seen once; the top ten hold about 1.5%. Source material: PBMCs. These receptors were obtained from a boy between 5 and 17 years old in good health and CMV-seronegative.

The J gene is TRBJ2-1, the V gene TRBV19; 8 nucleotides match TRBD2. V was pared by 0 bases and J by 8 bases, with 3 bases of the junction left unmatched. The germline gives CDR1 LNHDA, CDR2 SQIVND (reference sequence). This CDR3 is 14 amino acids long. CDR3 sequence reads: CASSIDGGVYEQFF. In DNA form, the CDR3 reads TGTGCCAGTAGTATAGACGGGGGGGTCTATGAGCAGTTCTTC.

This sequence joins TRBV2 and TRBJ2-1; 8 positions match TRBD2. This CDR3 is built from 16 residues. Germline CDR1 SNHLY, CDR2 FYNNEI. Trimming removed 5 bases from V and 6 bases from J; junction bases left unmatched: 12. The CDR3 DNA follows: TGTGCCAGCAGTCAACACGCTCCGGGACTAGGCAATGAGCAGTTCTTC. Amino acids: CASSQHAPGLGNEQFF.

The rearrangement uses TRBV4-3 and TRBJ2-1; 9 nucleotides match TRBD2. Germline V gene sequence: CDR1 LGHNA, CDR2 YSLEER. The V gene end was trimmed by 0 bases and the J gene end by 5 bases; junction bases not matched to a gene: 17. The CDR3 length is 20 residues. DNA of the CDR3: TGCGCCAGCAGCCAAGATGTGAGAGAGTCGGGGCTAGCGGGGAACAATGAGCAGTTCTTC. This encodes CASSQDVRESGLAGNNEQFF.

The chain couples TRBV18 to TRBJ2-1; 8 bases fit TRBD1. Per germline, CDR1 KGHSH and CDR2 LQKENI. The CDR3 sequence is 17 residues long. The junction had 12 bases not matched to a gene; V was cut back by 2 bases and J by 6 bases. The CDR3 loop is CASSPSRPGQGPNEQFF. The CDR3 region has the DNA TGTGCCAGCTCACCAAGTCGCCCAGGACAGGGTCCCAATGAGCAGTTCTTC.

The V call is TRBV6-6, the J call TRBJ1-5; D is undetermined. The germline CDR1 and CDR2 sequences are MNHNY and SVGAGI (reference sequence). V lost 5 bases, J lost 2 bases, and 10 bases lay in between. The CDR3 is 14 amino acids. Here the CDR3 DNA reads TGTGCCAGCAGTAAAACTGTGGGCAATCAGCCCCAGCATTTT. It translates to CASSKTVGNQPQHF.

The chain links TRBV7-9 to TRBJ2-1; 9 bases are shared with TRBD2. Germline CDR1 reads SEHNR; CDR2 reads FQNEAQ (reference sequence). V trimming: 5 bases; J trimming: 4 bases; junction bases outside the gene matches: 6. The CDR3 contains 15 residues. Here the CDR3 reads CASSLERGVYNEQFF. The CDR3 DNA sequence: TGTGCCAGCAGCCTAGAGCGGGGGGTTTACAATGAGCAGTTCTTC. The entire variable domain, with the rest obtained from reference TRBV7-9 and TRBJ2-1, is as follows: DTGVSQNPRHKITKRGQNVTFRCDPISEHNRLYWYRQTLGQGPEFLTYFQNEAQLEKSRLLSDRFSAERPKGSFSTLEIQRTEQGDSAMYLCASSLERGVYNEQFFGPGTRLTVL.

This clone is a singleton in its sample. V usage is TRBV5-4 and J usage is TRBJ1-1; maybe TRBD1 (5 bases). Trimming shortened V by 6 bases and J by 4 bases, and 13 bases separated the two germline ends. Germline CDR1 reads SGHNT; CDR2 reads YYREEE (reference sequence). The CDR3 consists of 13 residues. The CDR3 DNA is TGTGCCAGCACCCCGGGGGGGGTCACTGAAGCTTTCTTT. Translation: CASTPGGVTEAFF.

The rearrangement joins TRBV2 to TRBJ1-2; possibly TRBD1 for D (6 bases). Germline V gene sequence: CDR1 SNHLY, CDR2 FYNNEI. This CDR3 spans 14 amino acids. The ends were cut back, 6 bases at V and 4 bases at J, with 15 bases in the middle. The CDR3 DNA reads TGTGCCAGCAGGGCCTCAGGGGTCAGCTATGGCTACACCTTC. Translation: CASRASGVSYGYTF. Full variable domain (remainder filled in from reference TRBV2 and TRBJ1-2): EPEVTQTPSHQVTQMGQEVILRCVPISNHLYFYWYRQILGQKVEFLVSFYNNEISEKSEIFDDQFSVERPDGSNFTLKIRSTKLEDSAMYFCASRASGVSYGYTFGSGTRLTVV.

The chain couples TRBV4-1 to TRBJ2-1; D is perhaps TRBD1 (6 bases). CDR1 and CDR2 (germline): MGHRA, YSYEKL. V shed 1 base and J shed 2 bases, with 12 bases lying between them. This CDR3 region has 16 residues. CDR3 loop: CASSQVGRGPYNEQFF. The CDR3, as DNA: TGCGCCAGCAGCCAAGTAGGCAGGGGCCCCTACAATGAGCAGTTCTTC.

This chain's CDR3 is CASSDDRGEIEKLFF. The DNA for the CDR3 is TGTGCCAGCAGTGACGACAGGGGTGAGATTGAAAAACTGTTTTTT. The V and J genes are TRBV6-1 and TRBJ1-4, with TRBD1 matching over 8 bases. Germline-derived CDR1 and CDR2 are MNHNS and SASEGT. The CDR3 extends over 15 amino acids. The ends lost 3 bases at V and 7 bases at J; junction bases unmatched: 7.

CDR3: CASSSIRTTSYKSYEQYF. In DNA form, the CDR3 reads TGTGCCAGCAGCTCGATTAGGACGACTAGTTATAAGTCCTACGAGCAGTACTTC. This chain connects TRBV11-2 to TRBJ2-7; weak D call: TRBD2 (6 bases). The CDR3 runs 18 residues. The V end lost 4 bases, the J end lost 1 base, and 23 bases lay between the germline ends. Per the germline V gene, CDR1 is SGHAT and CDR2 is FQNNGV.

The J gene is TRBJ2-7, the V gene TRBV15; D remains unclear. The CDR3 spans 15 residues. Germline V lookup: CDR1 LNHNV, CDR2 YYDKDF (reference sequence). Trimming took 4 bases from V and 5 from J, leaving 18 bases between them. The CDR3 spells CATSTTGRGLDEQYF. DNA of the CDR3: TGTGCCACCAGCACGACTGGAAGAGGCCTCGACGAGCAGTACTTC.

The genes are TRBV4-3 and TRBJ2-3; 11 bases fit TRBD2. The CDR3 covers 17 residues. Germline CDR1 LGHNA, CDR2 YSLEER. Unmatched junction bases numbered 6, after V lost 0 bases and J lost 4 bases. CDR3: CASSQDSGGAAADTQYF. CDR3 DNA: TGCGCCAGCAGCCAAGATAGCGGGGGGGCCGCAGCAGATACGCAGTATTTT.

This chain links TRBV25-1 with TRBJ2-1; weak D call: TRBD2 (5 bases). Germline CDR1 is MGHDK and CDR2 is SYGVNS. The V gene lost 2 bases and the J gene lost 5 bases, with 13 bases spanning the gap. This CDR3 comprises 15 residues. In nucleotides, the CDR3 is TGTGCCAGCAGTGAACGGGGTTGGCCCAACAATGAGCAGTTCTTC. It yields the protein CASSERGWPNNEQFF. Filled out from reference TRBV25-1 and TRBJ2-1, the complete variable domain reads EADIYQTPRYLVIGTGKKITLECSQTMGHDKMYWYQQDPGMELHLIHYSYGVNSTEKGDLSSESTVSRIRTEHFPLTLESARPSHTSQYLCASSERGWPNNEQFFGPGTRLTVL.

The rearrangement uses TRBV7-2 and TRBJ2-7, with D perhaps matching TRBD1 (5 bases). Per germline, CDR1 SGHTA and CDR2 FQGNSA. Trimming cost V 5 bases and J 6 bases, with 8 bases left between them. The CDR3 spans 11 residues. The CDR3, as DNA: TGTGCCAGCAGCAGGGGTTCCGAGCAGTACTTC. The encoded protein is CASSRGSEQYF.

The rearrangement joins TRBV9 to TRBJ1-3, with 9 bases lining up with TRBD1. V trimming: 0 bases; J trimming: 6 bases; junction bases outside the gene matches: 4. The germline gives CDR1 SGDLS, CDR2 YYNGEE. The CDR3 totals 15 residues. CDR3 bases: TGTGCCAGCAGCGTAGCTGGGACAGGGTCAAACACCATATATTTT. Its translation is CASSVAGTGSNTIYF. The full variable domain, completed using reference TRBV9 and TRBJ1-3, is DSGVTQTPKHLITATGQRVTLRCSPRSGDLSVYWYQQSLDQGLQFLIQYYNGEERAKGNILERFSAQQFPDLHSELNLSSLELGDSALYFCASSVAGTGSNTIYFGEGSWLTVV.

Remarks on this clone: Relative to the germline gene, one junction end is altered; a read error may explain this. CDR3 DNA: TGTTCCAGCAGCTTAGGTCCCTTGTGGTTCTTC. The encoded protein is CSSSLGPLWFF. The chain links TRBV7-9 to TRBJ2-1; D is unresolved. CDR3 length: 11 amino acids. Looked up from germline, CDR1 is SEHNR and CDR2 is FQNEAQ (reference sequence).

The genes are TRBV4-3 and TRBJ2-1; 8 positions match TRBD2. Per the germline V gene, CDR1 is LGHNA and CDR2 is YSLEER. The CDR3 is 15 amino acids. Trimming at V came to 0 bases and at J to 4 bases, leaving 2 bases not matched to a gene. The CDR3 nucleotides are TGCGCCAGCAGCCAAGATCGCGGGGGGTACAATGAGCAGTTCTTC. The encoded protein is CASSQDRGGYNEQFF.

The chain couples TRBV19 to TRBJ1-6; 9 bases align to TRBD1. V trimming: 6 bases; J trimming: 7 bases; junction bases outside the gene matches: 10. Per germline, CDR1 LNHDA and CDR2 SQIVND (reference sequence). CDR3 length equals 16 residues. This chain's CDR3 is CASSRTGGEGNSPLHF. In DNA, the CDR3 is TGTGCCAGTAGCCGTACAGGGGGCGAGGGGAATTCACCCCTCCACTTT.

Of note for this clone: Given the absence of the conserved phenylalanine or tryptophan at the CDR3 end, a read error is likely. This rearrangement joins TRBV9 to TRBJ1-6, with D perhaps TRBD1 (5 bases). With 3 bases removed from V and 6 bases from J, the gap between germline ends came to 7 bases. Germline V lookup: CDR1 SGDLS, CDR2 YYNGEE. The CDR3 is made up of 13 amino acids. Written as DNA, the CDR3 is TGTGCCAGCAGCGAGACAGCTAATTCACCCCTCCACCTT. Protein sequence: CASSETANSPLHL.

The rearrangement joins TRBV7-6 to TRBJ2-5, with 12 positions matching TRBD2. Trimming cost V 2 bases and J 3 bases; bases outside gene matches: 4. CDR1 and CDR2 from the germline V gene are SGHVS and FNYEAQ. The CDR3 has 16 amino acids. CDR3 nucleotide sequence: TGTGCCAGCAGCTTACGACTAGCGGGGGCTAAAGAGACCCAGTACTTC. It codes for CASSLRLAGAKETQYF.

The CDR3 nucleotides read TGCGCCAGCAGCTTGGATGCGGGATGGAGCTCTGGGGCCAACGTCCTGACTTTC. Its translation is CASSLDAGWSSGANVLTF. This chain uses TRBV5-1 with TRBJ2-6; maybe TRBD2 (6 bases). Trimming stripped 0 bases from V and 0 bases from J, with 13 bases between. Germline V gene data show CDR1 as SGHRS and CDR2 as YFSETQ. The CDR3 extends over 18 amino acids.

V and J are TRBV30 and TRBJ2-1, with 7 nucleotides matching TRBD2. The V segment lost 3 bases and the J segment 12 bases; nucleotides outside the gene matches: 2. Germline V gene lookup returns CDR1 GTSNPN and CDR2 SVGIG (reference sequence). CDR3 size: 10 residues. In DNA, the CDR3 is TGTGCCTGGAGGGGGGGGGTGCAGTTCTTC. Translating it yields CAWRGGVQFF.

V usage is TRBV7-9 and J usage is TRBJ2-7; TRBD1 aligns across 9 bases. This CDR3 is 16 amino acids long. Germline V CDR1 and CDR2: SEHNR, FQNEAQ (reference sequence). The ends lost 2 bases at V and 4 bases at J; junction bases unmatched: 9. The CDR3 sequence is CASSLYAGTGSYEQYF. In nucleotides, the CDR3 is TGTGCCAGCAGCTTATACGCCGGGACAGGGAGTTACGAGCAGTACTTC. Complete variable domain (other parts from reference TRBV7-9 and TRBJ2-7): DTGVSQNPRHKITKRGQNVTFRCDPISEHNRLYWYRQTLGQGPEFLTYFQNEAQLEKSRLLSDRFSAERPKGSFSTLEIQRTEQGDSAMYLCASSLYAGTGSYEQYFGPGTRLTVT.

For this clone: Other DNA sequences in the same sample also yield this CDR3. The V call is TRBV7-9, the J call TRBJ2-7; possible D gene TRBD2, 6 bases. Trimming shortened V by 1 base and J by 6 bases, and 7 bases separated the two germline ends. CDR1 and CDR2 from the germline V gene are SEHNR and FQNEAQ (reference sequence). The CDR3 consists of 12 residues. The CDR3 loop reads CASSLGGGEQYF. CDR3 nucleotides: TGTGCCAGCAGCTTAGGGGGAGGCGAGCAGTACTTC. The variable domain in full, with the rest retrieved from reference TRBV7-9 and TRBJ2-7, is DTGVSQNPRHKITKRGQNVTFRCDPISEHNRLYWYRQTLGQGPEFLTYFQNEAQLEKSRLLSDRFSAERPKGSFSTLEIQRTEQGDSAMYLCASSLGGGEQYFGPGTRLTVT.

For the CDR3, the DNA is TGTGCCAGCAGCTTTCTAGGGAGTGTCGATACGCAGTATTTT. It is translated as CASSFLGSVDTQYF. The chain has TRBV7-2 and TRBJ2-3, with D perhaps matching TRBD2 (5 bases). V gave up 3 bases and J gave up 6 bases, with 13 bases separating them. The CDR3 has 14 residues. Germline CDR1 reads SGHTA; CDR2 reads FQGNSA.

The rearrangement joins TRBV2 to TRBJ2-5; the D gene is possibly TRBD1 (5 bases). Per germline, CDR1 SNHLY and CDR2 FYNNEI. The CDR3 is made up of 13 amino acids. V lost 1 base, J lost 5 bases, and 8 bases lay in between. The CDR3 nucleotides are TGTGCCAGCAGTGAAGTCAGGGCGGAGACCCAGTACTTC. The encoded protein is CASSEVRAETQYF.

This chain connects TRBV7-8 to TRBJ1-1, with D perhaps TRBD1 (5 bases). Per germline, CDR1 SGHVS and CDR2 FQNEAQ. The CDR3 is 17 residues long. Trimming left V 5 bases short and J 11 bases short, with 30 bases between. The CDR3 DNA is TGTGCCAGCAGCCTCCGGTCGTCAGGGAGGGACCGCGAAGGGGCTTTCTTT. This codes for CASSLRSSGRDREGAFF.

The rearrangement joins TRBV19 to TRBJ2-7; TRBD1 matches 8 bases. Per the germline V gene, CDR1 is LNHDA and CDR2 is SQIVND (reference sequence). The CDR3 consists of 14 residues. J was trimmed by 5 bases and V by 7 bases; bases with no gene match: 10. Written as DNA, the CDR3 is TGTGCCAGTACGAGGACAGGGATCAACAACGAGCAGTACTTC. This gives the protein CASTRTGINNEQYF.

This sequence joins TRBV6-5 and TRBJ2-1; the D gene is possibly TRBD2 (6 bases). V lost 6 bases and J 9 bases, leaving 18 bases between the germline ends. Per germline, CDR1 MNHEY and CDR2 SVGAGI. This CDR3 contains 14 residues. The CDR3 spells CASRRDLPMVEQFF. For the CDR3, the DNA is TGTGCCAGCAGGCGGGACCTACCCATGGTTGAGCAGTTCTTC.

V and J are TRBV30 and TRBJ2-7; 9 bases agree with TRBD2. The V segment lost 1 base and the J segment 6 bases; nucleotides outside the gene matches: 10. The CDR3 contains 15 residues. Germline CDR1 and CDR2: GTSNPN and SVGIG (reference sequence). CDR3: CAWSGGREGQREQYF. The CDR3 DNA is TGTGCCTGGAGTGGGGGGCGGGAGGGCCAGCGCGAGCAGTACTTC.